The clone carrying this TCR beta chain was picked up a small number of times. Its antigen is still unknown. The sample comes from a study of T cell repertoires in cytomegalovirus infection. The overall study: CMV epitopes that were recently identified and HLA-C-restricted were used alongside well-studied HLA-B-restricted ones. Matching HLA type and CMV infection were both indicated by public TCR beta signatures.

TCRdb itself ran the reads through MiXCR, one entry per CDR3 protein. The sample contains about 500,000 distinct CDR3 sequences, around a third of which appear only once. Study-wide results and limits: Using cumulative public TCR beta family frequency, the authors identified those who carried CMV together with the relevant HLA.

This CDR3 has 15 amino acids. V lost 0 bases to trimming and J lost 3 bases, with 12 bases between them. Per the germline V gene, CDR1 is SGHVS and CDR2 is FQNEAQ. The chain recombines TRBV7-8 with TRBJ2-7; D is perhaps TRBD2 (5 bases). The input for sequencing was cultured PBMCs, taken from culture after CMV antigen stimulation. This TCR derives from a human donor in good health (CMV status not recorded). Some clones in this sample may be carry-over from other donors' samples. CDR3 loop: CASSLAPSGNYEQYV. The CDR3 DNA reads TGTGCCAGCAGCTTAGCGCCTTCCGGGAACTACGAGCAGTACGTC.